This is a list of T cell receptor beta chains from one sample in a study of blood T cell repertoires in COVID-19. Sequenced by immunoSEQ multiplex PCR; TCRdb stores in-frame clones only, minus some. The table lists about 300,000 clones, around 80% of them singletons. What was sequenced was peripheral blood. These receptors were collected from a woman in her 50s with acute or convalescent COVID-19. Both conserved end residues are part of each CDR3. The order of the fields is V gene, D gene, clone size, J gene, CDR3 protein, CDR3 DNA. A D gene is named only where the DNA matches it firmly. Some rows have no size entry. The others give once, few or many, or a class for an expanded clone.

TRBV5-1	-	-	TRBJ1-2	CASSLAGNRPNYGYTF	TGCGCCAGCAGCTTGGCCGGGAACAGACCTAACTATGGCTACACCTTC
TRBV6-1	-	-	TRBJ2-1	CASSGVRHTPYNEQFF	TGTGCCAGCAGTGGAGTGAGACACACACCTTACAATGAGCAGTTCTTC
TRBV5-1	-	-	TRBJ2-7	CASSFAGTTFAEEQYF	TGCGCCAGCAGCTTCGCCGGGACAACTTTCGCGGAGGAGCAGTACTTC
TRBV7-3	-	-	TRBJ1-2	CASSLTVREPDYGYTF	TGTGCCAGCAGCTTAACTGTGAGGGAGCCGGACTATGGCTACACCTTC
TRBV5-6	-	-	TRBJ2-2	CASSFSANGELFF	TGTGCCAGCAGCTTTAGCGCAAACGGGGAGCTGTTTTTT
TRBV20-1	-	few	TRBJ1-4	CSANRVAGQFF	TGCAGTGCGAACCGGGTAGCAGGGCAGTTTTTT
TRBV7-2	-	-	TRBJ2-7	CASSLGEVETYEQYF	TGTGCCAGCAGCTTAGGGGAGGTCGAGACCTACGAGCAGTACTTC
TRBV30	-	-	TRBJ2-5	CALQGIGETQYF	TGTGCCTTACAGGGTATCGGGGAGACCCAGTACTTC
TRBV7-2	TRBD1	-	TRBJ2-7	CASSLVGQGTYEQYF	TGTGCCAGCAGCTTAGTGGGACAGGGAACCTACGAGCAGTACTTC
TRBV19	-	once	TRBJ1-1	CASLTGMNTEAFF	TGTGCCAGTCTGACAGGTATGAACACTGAAGCTTTCTTT
TRBV4-1	-	-	TRBJ2-2	CASSQGGANTGELFF	TGCGCCAGCAGCCAAGGCGGGGCGAACACCGGGGAGCTGTTTTTT
TRBV19	TRBD2	-	TRBJ2-4	CASSTAGGGRENIQYF	TGTGCCAGTAGTACCGCGGGAGGAGGTCGAGAAAACATTCAGTACTTC
TRBV2	-	-	TRBJ2-6	CASSIEANVLTF	TGTGCCAGTAGCATAGAGGCCAACGTCCTGACTTTC
TRBV2	TRBD2	-	TRBJ2-3	CARSAAGGRTDTQYF	TGTGCCAGGTCTGCGGCGGGGGGTCGCACAGATACGCAGTATTTT
TRBV3-1/TRBV3-2	-	-	TRBJ1-3	CASSQDSGNTIYF	TGTGCCAGCAGCCAAGACAGTGGAAACACCATATATTTT
TRBV4-1	TRBD1	-	TRBJ1-2	CASSQDPTGEYYGYTF	TGCGCCAGCAGCCAAGACCCCACAGGGGAATACTATGGCTACACCTTC
TRBV7-8	-	-	TRBJ1-5	CASSLAPGQPQHF	TGTGCCAGCAGCTTAGCCCCGGGACAGCCCCAGCATTTT
TRBV4-2	TRBD1	-	TRBJ1-5	CASSLTTGFGNQPQHF	TGTGCCAGCAGCCTTACGACAGGGTTCGGCAATCAGCCCCAGCATTTT
TRBV9	TRBD2	-	TRBJ2-2	CASSDLAGGLGELFF	TGTGCCAGCAGCGACCTAGCGGGAGGCCTCGGGGAGCTGTTTTTT
TRBV15	-	-	TRBJ2-7	CATEAGPYEQYF	TGTGCCACCGAGGCGGGGCCCTACGAGCAGTACTTC
TRBV5-1	TRBD1	-	TRBJ2-7	CASSSTGGSPSSYEQYF	TGCGCCAGCAGTTCGACAGGGGGATCCCCCAGCTCCTACGAGCAGTACTTC
TRBV5-1	TRBD1	-	TRBJ1-6	CASRDRTYSPLHF	TGCGCCAGCAGGGACAGGACCTATTCACCCCTCCACTTT
TRBV4-3	-	-	TRBJ1-6	CASSQDWRANSPLHF	TGCGCCAGCAGCCAAGATTGGAGGGCGAATTCACCCCTCCACTTT
TRBV24-1	TRBD1	few	TRBJ2-6	CATSESGTGSSGANVLTF	TGTGCCACCAGTGAATCCGGGACAGGGAGCTCTGGGGCCAACGTCCTGACTTTC
TRBV6-5	-	-	TRBJ2-1	CASETGYNEQFF	TGTGCCAGCGAAACGGGTTACAATGAGCAGTTCTTC
TRBV7-9	TRBD1	few	TRBJ1-6	CASSSTGEAPLHF	TGTGCCAGCAGCTCCACAGGGGAGGCACCCCTCCACTTT
TRBV7-9	TRBD1	few	TRBJ1-1	CASSAQGAAEAFF	TGTGCCAGCAGCGCACAGGGGGCTGCTGAAGCTTTCTTT
TRBV7-2	-	-	TRBJ2-5	CASSLGLAAGRETQYF	TGTGCCAGCAGCTTAGGCCTAGCAGCGGGTCGCGAGACCCAGTACTTC
TRBV11-3	-	-	TRBJ1-2	CASSLDPGTNYGYTF	TGTGCCAGCAGCTTAGATCCAGGGACTAACTATGGCTACACCTTC
TRBV16	TRBD2	-	TRBJ2-3	CASSLLAGPTTDTQYF	TGTGCCAGCAGCCTTCTAGCGGGGCCGACCACAGATACGCAGTATTTT
TRBV27	TRBD1	-	TRBJ2-1	CASGSQGGEQFF	TGTGCCAGCGGATCACAGGGGGGTGAGCAGTTCTTC
TRBV30	-	-	TRBJ1-1	CAWSVSVNTEAFF	TGTGCCTGGAGTGTTTCAGTGAACACTGAAGCTTTCTTT
TRBV6-4	-	-	TRBJ2-3	CASSGTGGGADTQYF	TGTGCCAGCAGTGGCACCGGGGGAGGTGCAGATACGCAGTATTTT
TRBV29-1	-	-	TRBJ1-2	CSVGGLSYGYTF	TGCAGCGTTGGGGGACTTTCCTATGGCTACACCTTC
TRBV2	-	-	TRBJ1-1	CASSALILEAFF	TGTGCCAGCAGTGCGTTGATCCTAGAAGCTTTCTTT
TRBV3-1/TRBV3-2	TRBD2	-	TRBJ2-1	CASSPLAGGTSYNEQFF	TGTGCCAGCAGCCCTCTAGCGGGTGGGACCTCCTACAATGAGCAGTTCTTC
TRBV27	-	once	TRBJ2-7	CASSSLYGIDEQYF	TGTGCCAGCAGTTCCCTTTACGGGATCGACGAGCAGTACTTC
TRBV2	-	-	TRBJ1-5	CASSEGLVGRSGNQPQHF	TGTGCCAGCAGTGAAGGGTTGGTGGGCAGGTCGGGCAATCAGCCCCAGCATTTT
TRBV29-1	TRBD2	-	TRBJ2-5	CSVEGSSGSQETQYF	TGCAGCGTTGAAGGTTCTAGCGGTTCCCAAGAGACCCAGTACTTC
TRBV7-2	-	many	TRBJ1-1	CASSPQGLGTEAFF	TGTGCCAGCAGCCCACAGGGTTTGGGCACTGAAGCTTTCTTT
TRBV6-5	-	-	TRBJ1-2	CASSFSRGYGYTF	TGTGCCAGCAGTTTCAGTCGGGGCTATGGCTACACCTTC
TRBV7-9	-	-	TRBJ2-3	CASSLTDTQYF	TGTGCCAGCAGCCTTACAGATACGCAGTATTTT
TRBV4-3	-	-	TRBJ1-1	CASSQVWRNTEAFF	TGCGCCAGCAGCCAAGTCTGGAGGAACACTGAAGCTTTCTTT
TRBV5-1	TRBD1	-	TRBJ1-2	CASSLAQGDGYTF	TGCGCCAGCAGCTTGGCTCAGGGGGATGGCTACACCTTC
TRBV4-2	-	-	TRBJ1-3	CASSQDGGGNTIYF	TGTGCCAGCAGCCAAGATGGGGGGGGAAACACCATATATTTT
TRBV6-2/TRBV6-3	-	-	TRBJ2-1	CASSAGLIFSYNEQFF	TGTGCCAGCAGTGCCGGACTGATTTTCTCCTACAATGAGCAGTTCTTC
TRBV10-1	TRBD1	few	TRBJ2-2	CASSSDRANTGELFF	TGCGCCAGCAGTTCTGACAGGGCGAACACCGGGGAGCTGTTTTTT
TRBV2	-	-	TRBJ1-6	CASSVDRFNSPLHF	TGTGCCAGCAGTGTCGACAGATTTAATTCACCCCTCCACTTT
TRBV30	-	-	TRBJ1-1	CAWRRTGNTEAFF	TGTGCCTGGCGTCGAACAGGAAACACTGAAGCTTTCTTT
TRBV7-2	TRBD2	-	TRBJ2-1	CASSLERGSYNEQFF	TGTGCCAGCAGCTTAGAGCGGGGTTCCTACAATGAGCAGTTCTTC
TRBV5-4	TRBD1	-	TRBJ1-2	CASTLQGEAGYTF	TGTGCCAGCACCCTACAGGGGGAAGCGGGCTACACCTTC
TRBV2	TRBD2	-	TRBJ2-2	CASSRGRLAGRAGELFF	TGTGCCAGCAGTCGCGGTCGACTAGCGGGAAGAGCCGGGGAGCTGTTTTTT
TRBV3-1/TRBV3-2	TRBD1	-	TRBJ1-1	CASSQEGDRGHTEAFF	TGTGCCAGCAGCCAAGAAGGGGACAGGGGGCACACTGAAGCTTTCTTT
TRBV7-8	TRBD1	-	TRBJ2-5	CASSLSRGETQYF	TGTGCCAGCAGCTTGAGCAGGGGGGAGACCCAGTACTTC